The 5 T cell receptor beta chains presented below share a single source sample, sequenced in a study of blood T cells in healthy people across ages. A second PCR of about 6 to 11 cycles used a sample-barcoded 5' primer and a J-beta primer mix. TCRdb reprocessed the 5' RACE reads via MiXCR and lists one record per CDR3 protein. This table holds approximately 900,000 distinct CDR3 sequences, just under 30% found once. The same specimen was also included in a second study, on T cells of mothers and their children.

Material for sequencing was blood. These receptors were collected from a woman aged 40 to 50 in good health.

This clonotype was seen more than once but under ten times. J is TRBJ2-3 and V is TRBV7-9; D tentatively fits TRBD1 or TRBD2 (6 bases each). Trimming stripped 8 bases from V and 3 bases from J, with 9 bases between. There are 12 residues in the CDR3. Germline V lookup: CDR1 SEHNR, CDR2 FQNEAQ (reference sequence). DNA for the CDR3: TGTGCCAGCGGGGGGCGGACAGATACGCAGTATTTT. It yields the protein CASGGRTDTQYF.

To note about this clonotype: Being one base from a much bigger clone, this may be a read error. This rearrangement joins TRBV9 to TRBJ2-7; 10 nucleotides line up with TRBD1. Germline assignment: CDR1 SGDLS and CDR2 YYNGEE. This CDR3 region has 14 residues. CDR3 in DNA: TGTGTCAGCAACAGCGGACAGGGGGTGTACGAGCAGTACTTC. Translating it yields CVSNSGQGVYEQYF.

The gene calls are TRBV6-2 or TRBV6-3 and TRBJ2-3, with 12 nucleotides matching TRBD2. The CDR3 loop spans 15 amino acids. J was trimmed by 7 bases and V by 4 bases; bases with no gene match: 6. From germline, CDR1 is MNHEY and CDR2 SVGEGT. The CDR3 DNA is TGTGCCAGCAGTTTCGGACTAGCGGGAAGGAATACGCAGTATTTT. Encoded protein: CASSFGLAGRNTQYF.

This clonotype occurred many times. The chain employs TRBV15 and TRBJ2-1, with 7 nucleotides matching TRBD2. Germline values: CDR1 LNHNV, CDR2 YYDKDF (reference sequence). V shed 8 bases, J shed 3 bases, and the junction held 4 bases outside the gene matches. This CDR3 has 13 residues. The CDR3 region is CATGSGDYNEQFF. The CDR3 DNA follows: TGTGCCACCGGGAGCGGGGACTACAATGAGCAGTTCTTC.

The J gene is TRBJ1-5, the V gene TRBV12-5, with TRBD1 matching over 9 bases. V trimming: 7 bases; J trimming: 7 bases; junction bases outside the gene matches: 11. The CDR3 contains 15 residues. CDR1 is LGHNT and CDR2 is FRNRAP in the germline V gene. This CDR3 is CASAWGQGKIQPQHF. The CDR3 DNA is TGTGCTAGTGCCTGGGGACAGGGTAAAATCCAGCCCCAGCATTTT.